The TCR beta chain described here comes from a study of T cells and Merkel cell carcinoma outcomes. This CDR3 has 15 amino acids. The germline V and J ends were trimmed by 4 bases and 0 bases, with 11 bases remaining between them. Germline CDR1 and CDR2: SGHNT and YYREEE (reference sequence). Remarks on this clone: The antigen is not known.

Study-wide results and limits: Repertoire plus T-cell density reportedly predicted Merkel cell carcinoma outcomes.

Sequenced by immunoSEQ multiplex PCR; TCRdb stores in-frame clones only, minus some. The data hold about 5,000 clones, with 80% to 90% observed a single time. The clonotype was recovered from a human donor with Merkel cell carcinoma. The sequenced material came from tumor tissue from Merkel cell carcinoma. This chain connects TRBV5-4 to TRBJ2-1; no reliable D call. The CDR3 DNA follows: TGTGCCAGCAGCATAGAGAGCGCCTCCTACAATGAGCAGTTCTTC. It is translated as CASSIESASYNEQFF.